These 2 T cell receptor beta chains share one sample of origin, sequenced in a study of CD8+ T cells in alopecia areata. Treatment: oral pan-JAK inhibitor, 5-10 mg twice daily. Extraction and reverse transcription of RNA yielded cDNA as the sequencing template. Sequencing used immunoSEQ multiplex PCR; TCRdb keeps in-frame clones, though not all of them. Altogether around 200,000 clones are present, under 70% being singletons, with the ten largest covering more than 3.5%. This specimen consisted of CD4+ T cells sorted from blood, obtained at week 4, from a patient treated with tofacitinib. These receptors all stem from a human donor with alopecia areata.

V gene TRBV5-1 combines with J gene TRBJ2-2; 10 bases agree with TRBD1. V shed 0 bases, J shed 6 bases, and the junction held 5 bases outside the gene matches. The CDR3 length is 16 residues. Germline CDR1 SGHRS, CDR2 YFSETQ. The CDR3 sequence is CASSLETGGASGELFF. CDR3 nucleotides: TGCGCCAGCAGCTTGGAGACAGGGGGCGCTTCCGGGGAGCTGTTTTTT.

J is TRBJ2-1 and V is TRBV7-2, with D possibly being TRBD2 (6 bases). This CDR3 is built from 15 residues. Germline V CDR1 and CDR2: SGHTA, FQGNSA. The V and J ends lost 0 bases and 9 bases respectively, with 15 bases between them. The CDR3 DNA reads TGTGCCAGCAGCTTAGCAAAAGGAGGGTGGGGTGAGCAGTTCTTC. Its translation: CASSLAKGGWGEQFF.